Listed below are T cell receptor beta chains from one sample, sequenced in a study of cytomegalovirus exposure and HLA in healthy donors. The data were produced by immunoSEQ multiplex PCR, yet TCRdb's version contains in-frame clones alone and is incomplete. The sample records roughly 160,000 clones, 80% to 85% being singletons. The specimen sequenced was PBMCs. All receptors come from a boy under 10 years old in good health and CMV-seronegative. The CDR3 runs from the conserved cysteine through the conserved F or W. A D gene is named only where the DNA matches it firmly. A row's size may be missing; if present it is once, few, many or a size class.

TRBD2 . TRBJ2-3 15 TRBV2 CASSFGTSGRDTQYF TGTGCCAGCAGCTTCGGGACTAGCGGGAGAGATACGCAGTATTTT
. . TRBJ1-3 20 TRBV4-1 CASSQGRFNVGRASGTPIYF TGCGCCAGCAGCCAAGGACGATTCAATGTTGGACGGGCCTCGGGAACACCCATATATTTT
TRBD2 . TRBJ2-1 17 TRBV4-1 CASSQPISGRANNEQFF TGCGCCAGCAGCCAACCCATTAGCGGGAGGGCCAATAATGAGCAGTTCTTC
. . TRBJ1-4 14 TRBV6-6 CASRTDATNEKLFF TGTGCCAGCAGAACAGATGCAACTAATGAAAAACTGTTTTTT
. few TRBJ2-3 16 TRBV15 CATSRGDRLGTDTQYF TGTGCCACCAGCAGAGGCGACAGGCTCGGCACAGATACGCAGTATTTT
. . TRBJ2-7 14 TRBV28 CASTHPVTGYEQYF TGTGCCAGCACCCACCCGGTGACAGGCTACGAGCAGTACTTC
TRBD1 . TRBJ2-3 14 TRBV6-5 CASSRQGAQDTQYF TGTGCCAGCAGTCGACAGGGGGCGCAAGATACGCAGTATTTT
TRBD2 once TRBJ2-1 15 TRBV6-5 CASSSWTSGNNEQFF TGTGCCAGCAGTTCATGGACTAGCGGGAACAATGAGCAGTTCTTC
. . TRBJ1-1 15 TRBV7-9 CASSLGTEINTEAFF TGTGCCAGCAGCTTAGGGACAGAGATAAACACTGAAGCTTTCTTT
. . TRBJ2-3 15 TRBV19 CASSQDRTSTDTQYF TGTGCCAGTAGTCAGGACAGAACTAGCACAGATACGCAGTATTTT
TRBD1 . TRBJ1-5 13 TRBV10-2 CASDRGSNQPQHF TGCGCCAGCGACAGGGGTAGCAATCAGCCCCAGCATTTT
. . TRBJ2-1 16 TRBV6-5 CASSSPRVGGYNEQFF TGTGCCAGCAGTTCCCCCCGGGTAGGGGGCTACAATGAGCAGTTCTTC
TRBD2 . TRBJ2-5 13 TRBV19 CATPTSLRETQYF TGTGCCACCCCGACTAGCCTGCGGGAGACCCAGTACTTC
. once TRBJ1-2 15 TRBV19 CASSRQDVGNYGYTF TGTGCCAGTAGTAGGCAGGATGTTGGGAACTATGGCTACACCTTC
TRBD1 . TRBJ2-7 15 TRBV6-5 CASSPGTGGTYEQYF TGTGCCAGCAGTCCCGGGACAGGGGGTACCTACGAGCAGTACTTC
TRBD2 . TRBJ2-3 15 TRBV4-2 CASRPGLEHTDTQYF TGTGCCAGCAGGCCAGGACTAGAGCACACAGATACGCAGTATTTT
. few TRBJ1-1 12 TRBV2 CASSEGSTEAFF TGTGCCAGCAGTGAAGGGAGCACTGAAGCTTTCTTT
. . TRBJ2-1 15 TRBV27 CASSTTGMPYNEQFF TGTGCCAGCAGTACAACAGGGATGCCCTACAATGAGCAGTTCTTC
TRBD1 . TRBJ2-3 16 TRBV7-9 CSSSSRGTGPTDTQYF TGTTCCAGCAGCTCCCGTGGGACAGGGCCCACAGATACGCAGTATTTT
. once TRBJ2-7 11 TRBV11-2 CASSLAQEQYF TGTGCCAGCAGCTTAGCCCAAGAGCAGTACTTC
. . TRBJ2-3 14 TRBV5-1 CASSAFESTDTQYF TGCGCCAGCAGTGCCTTTGAGAGCACAGATACGCAGTATTTT
TRBD1 . TRBJ1-4 14 TRBV5-1 CASSLGQGNEKLFF TGCGCCAGCAGCTTGGGACAGGGGAATGAAAAACTGTTTTTT
. . TRBJ1-1 14 TRBV6-6 CASSYFDGGTEAFF TGTGCCAGCAGTTACTTTGACGGAGGAACTGAAGCTTTCTTT
TRBD1 . TRBJ2-2 16 TRBV19 CASSFRTGSNTGELFF TGTGCCAGTAGTTTTCGGACAGGGTCGAACACCGGGGAGCTGTTTTTT
TRBD2 . TRBJ2-7 14 TRBV18 CASPPAGGSYEQYF TGTGCCAGCCCCCCAGCGGGGGGTTCCTACGAGCAGTACTTC
. . TRBJ2-3 17 TRBV7-6 CASSSRDWATGTDTQYF TGTGCCAGCAGCTCCCGGGATTGGGCCACTGGCACAGATACGCAGTATTTT
TRBD2 . TRBJ2-4 16 TRBV7-9 CASSSGLAGSKNIQYF TGTGCCAGCAGCAGTGGACTAGCAGGGTCAAAAAACATTCAGTACTTC
TRBD1 . TRBJ2-7 16 TRBV30 CAWSAGLRTGSYEQYF TGTGCCTGGAGCGCTGGTTTGCGGACAGGGTCCTACGAGCAGTACTTC
. . TRBJ2-7 15 TRBV28 CASSLWGDTDYEQYF TGTGCCAGCAGTTTATGGGGGGACACGGACTACGAGCAGTACTTC
TRBD2 . TRBJ2-7 14 TRBV7-9 CASSSPTSGRAEDF TGTGCCAGCAGCTCCCCGACTAGCGGGAGGGCCGAAGACTTC
. . TRBJ2-3 14 TRBV27 CASSFQRGADTQYF TGTGCCAGCAGTTTCCAACGGGGGGCGGATACGCAGTATTTT
. once TRBJ2-7 14 TRBV27 CASSFRSSSYEQYF TGTGCCAGCAGTTTCAGGTCGAGCTCCTACGAGCAGTACTTC
. . TRBJ1-2 13 TRBV14 CASSQDRIYGYTF TGTGCCAGCAGCCAAGACAGGATCTATGGCTACACCTTC
. . TRBJ1-3 15 TRBV7-9 CASSFGPQDGNTIYF TGTGCCAGCAGCTTTGGCCCCCAAGATGGAAACACCATATATTTT
TRBD2 . TRBJ2-2 16 TRBV28 CASRTGLAGYTGELFF TGTGCCAGCAGGACGGGACTAGCGGGATACACCGGGGAGCTGTTTTTT
TRBD2 . TRBJ2-3 16 TRBV5-1 CASSSGLAEYTDTQYF TGCGCCAGCAGCTCCGGACTAGCGGAGTACACAGATACGCAGTATTTT
TRBD1 . TRBJ1-2 14 TRBV27 CASSSNRGYYGYTF TGTGCCAGCAGTTCGAACAGGGGCTACTATGGCTACACCTTC
TRBD2 . TRBJ2-1 16 TRBV6-1 CASSAIAGGSYNEQFF TGTGCCAGCAGTGCTATAGCGGGAGGGTCGTACAATGAGCAGTTCTTC
TRBD1 . TRBJ1-1 15 TRBV19 CASSITTGANTEAFF TGTGCCAGTAGTATCACTACAGGGGCCAACACTGAAGCTTTCTTT
TRBD2 . TRBJ2-5 14 TRBV6-1 CASSDVAGRETQYF TGTGCCAGCAGTGATGTAGCGGGAAGAGAGACCCAGTACTTC
. . TRBJ2-3 12 TRBV29-1 CSVATDTDTQYF TGCAGCGTTGCGACAGACACAGATACGCAGTATTTT
. . TRBJ2-1 13 TRBV5-1 CASSLGAHNEQFF TGCGCCAGCAGCTTGGGGGCCCACAATGAGCAGTTCTTC
TRBD1 . TRBJ2-4 22 TRBV5-1 CASTQDRGKTPLSILAKNIQYF TGCGCCAGCACCCAAGACAGGGGCAAAACACCCCTATCTATTCTAGCCAAAAACATTCAGTACTTC
TRBD1 . TRBJ2-5 17 TRBV4-1 CASSQVRLQGARYTQYF TGCGCCAGCAGCCAAGTTAGGCTCCAGGGGGCGCGTTACACCCAGTACTTC
. few TRBJ1-1 13 TRBV28 CASSKTRGTEAFF TGTGCCAGCAGTAAGACTAGGGGCACTGAAGCTTTCTTT
. . TRBJ2-7 14 TRBV5-1 CASSFRPTTYEQYF TGCGCCAGCAGCTTTAGGCCTACTACCTACGAGCAGTACTTC
. few TRBJ1-1 13 TRBV5-1 CASSSLRYTEAFF TGCGCCAGCAGCTCCCTCAGATACACTGAAGCTTTCTTT
TRBD1 . TRBJ2-4 14 TRBV2 CASRQGAGVNIQYF TGTGCCAGTCGACAGGGGGCCGGTGTAAACATTCAGTACTTC
TRBD1 . TRBJ2-7 16 TRBV4-2 CASSRTGTGVIYEQYF TGTGCCAGCAGCCGCACCGGGACAGGGGTTATCTACGAGCAGTACTTC
. . TRBJ1-5 14 TRBV21-1 CASSKGGGNQPQHF TGTGCCAGCAGCAAAGGGGGGGGCAATCAGCCCCAGCATTTT
TRBD1 . TRBJ1-1 15 TRBV5-1 CASSKRTGADTEAFF TGCGCCAGCAGCAAAAGGACAGGGGCAGACACTGAAGCTTTCTTT
. . TRBJ2-3 11 TRBV28 CASTSTDTQYF TGTGCCAGCACTAGCACAGATACGCAGTATTTT
TRBD1 . TRBJ2-7 14 TRBV5-1 CASSSGTGSYEQYF TGCGCCAGCAGCTCCGGGACAGGCTCCTACGAGCAGTACTTC
TRBD1 . TRBJ1-1 15 TRBV15 CATSRGQGSYREAFF TGTGCCACCAGCAGAGGACAGGGGAGTTACAGAGAAGCTTTCTTT
TRBD2 . TRBJ2-1 18 TRBV5-1 CASSLTPTTSGLYNEQFF TGCGCCAGCAGCCTAACCCCGACCACTAGCGGGTTATACAATGAGCAGTTCTTC
TRBD1 . TRBJ2-1 16 TRBV4-2 CASSQERGQGYNEQFF TGTGCCAGCAGCCAAGAAAGGGGACAGGGCTACAATGAGCAGTTCTTC
. . TRBJ1-1 15 TRBV11-2 CASRRPGGTNTEAFF TGTGCCAGCAGACGACCCGGGGGAACGAACACTGAAGCTTTCTTT